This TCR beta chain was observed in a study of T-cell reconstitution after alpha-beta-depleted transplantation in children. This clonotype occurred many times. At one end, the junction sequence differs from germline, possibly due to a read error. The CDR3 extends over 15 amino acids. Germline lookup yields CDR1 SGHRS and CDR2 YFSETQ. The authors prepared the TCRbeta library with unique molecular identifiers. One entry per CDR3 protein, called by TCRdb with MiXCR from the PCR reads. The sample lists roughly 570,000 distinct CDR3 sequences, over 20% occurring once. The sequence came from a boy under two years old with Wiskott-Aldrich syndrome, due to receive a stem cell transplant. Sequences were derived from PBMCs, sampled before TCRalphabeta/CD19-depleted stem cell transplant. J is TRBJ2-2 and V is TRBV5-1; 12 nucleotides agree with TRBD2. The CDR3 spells CASSLGLAGTGELFF. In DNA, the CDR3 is TGTGCCAGCAGCCTGGGACTAGCGGGCACCGGGGAGCTGTTTTTT.